This T cell receptor (beta chain) was obtained from a study of low-dose radiotherapy and immunotherapy resistance in tumors. For the study at large: Treatment of Cohort 1 consisted of 0.5 Gy per fraction every 2 weeks, adding up to 6.5 Gy. It was 1 Gy per fraction every two weeks that Cohort 2 received, adding up to 13 Gy over 26 weeks. Each patient was administered nivolumab intravenously at 240 mg, which was a flat dose, every two weeks, along with intravenous ipilimumab at 1 mg/kg every six weeks.

The V segment lost 6 bases and the J segment 1 base; nucleotides outside the gene matches: 8. This CDR3 contains 15 residues. Germline values: CDR1 DFQATT, CDR2 SNEGSKA (reference sequence). Primers used for first-strand cDNA, a TRAV- and TRBV-specific set, covered both alpha and beta chains. TCR amplification ran 15 to 25 PCR cycles using constant-region and V-primer adapter primers. MiXCR, applied by TCRdb to the reads, yields one record per CDR3 protein. The sample comprises tens of thousands of distinct CDR3 sequences, 15% to 20% of which are singletons, and 2.8% rests with the top ten. Time point given: before trial treatment. This clonotype was counted ten times or more.

This sequence joins TRBV20-1 and TRBJ2-7, with 11 positions matching TRBD2. The clonotype was recovered from a male donor with prostate cancer. The sequencing used PBMCs, collected before treatment. The CDR3 loop is CSAIVGTSGSYEQYF. CDR3 sequence (DNA): TGCAGTGCAATAGTCGGGACTAGCGGATCCTACGAGCAGTACTTC.